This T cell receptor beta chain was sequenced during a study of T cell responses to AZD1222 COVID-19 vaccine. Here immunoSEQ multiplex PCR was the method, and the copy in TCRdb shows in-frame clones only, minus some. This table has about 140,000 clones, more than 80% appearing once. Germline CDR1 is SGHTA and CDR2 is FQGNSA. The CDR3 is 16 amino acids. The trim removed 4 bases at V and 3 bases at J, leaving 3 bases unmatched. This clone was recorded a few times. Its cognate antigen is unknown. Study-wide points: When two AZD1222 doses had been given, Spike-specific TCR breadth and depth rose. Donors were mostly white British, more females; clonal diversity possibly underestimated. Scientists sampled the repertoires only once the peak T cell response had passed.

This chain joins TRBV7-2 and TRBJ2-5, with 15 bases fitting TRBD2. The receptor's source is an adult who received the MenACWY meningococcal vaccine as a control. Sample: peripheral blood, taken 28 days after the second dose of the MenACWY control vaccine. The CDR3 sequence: CASSSGLAGGKETQYF. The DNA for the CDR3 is TGTGCCAGCAGCTCCGGACTAGCGGGGGGGAAAGAGACCCAGTACTTC.